Below, 25 T cell receptor beta chains from the same sample are listed, as sequenced in a study of early T cells in non-severe SARS-CoV-2 infection. TCRdb redid the calling of the 5' RACE reads with MiXCR, one entry per CDR3 protein. Among more than 15,000 distinct CDR3 sequences listed, around 6.1% were seen once. The specimen was whole blood, collected at baseline. The receptors shown here come from an adult who was a healthcare worker with PCR-confirmed SARS-CoV-2 infection or an uninfected control (not recorded which).

In its sample, this clonotype was seen many times. The V gene is TRBV3-1, the J gene TRBJ2-2; D not resolved. In germline, CDR1 is LGHDT, CDR2 YNNKEL (reference sequence). The CDR3 loop spans 14 amino acids. V lost 3 bases and J 6 bases, leaving 11 bases between the germline ends. Written as DNA, the CDR3 is TGTGCCAGCAGCCATCTAGGGTCCGCCGGGGAGCTGTTTTTT. Translated: CASSHLGSAGELFF.

This clonotype showed up many times. The rearrangement joins TRBV19 to TRBJ2-7, with D hard to call. Between the trimmed V and J ends, which lost 1 base and 2 bases, there was a span of 9 bases. The CDR3 runs 14 residues. Germline CDR1 reads LNHDA; CDR2 reads SQIVND (reference sequence). The CDR3 DNA reads as TGTGCCAGTAGTATAGGGGCCTCAACCTACGAGCAGTACTTC. This encodes CASSIGASTYEQYF.

This clonotype was counted at least ten times. The chain is built from TRBV7-9 and TRBJ1-1, with TRBD1 matching over 7 bases. CDR1 is SEHNR, CDR2 FQNEAQ, per germline (reference sequence). The CDR3 spans 14 residues. J was trimmed by 2 bases and V by 5 bases; bases with no gene match: 5. The CDR3 DNA is TGTGCCAGCAGCCCCCGACAGGGTAACACTGAAGCTTTCTTT. This gives the protein CASSPRQGNTEAFF.

This clonotype was found many times. The gene calls are TRBV5-4 and TRBJ1-4; TRBD1 matches 7 bases. Germline CDR1 SGHNT, CDR2 YYREEE (reference sequence). Losses at the gene ends were 0 bases for V and 0 bases for J; bases not matched to a gene: 5. CDR3 length equals 17 residues. In DNA form, the CDR3 reads TGTGCCAGCAGCTTGGACAGGGGAACTTCAACTAATGAAAAACTGTTTTTT. Translation gives CASSLDRGTSTNEKLFF. The full variable domain, completed using reference TRBV5-4 and TRBJ1-4, is ETGVTQSPTHLIKTRGQQVTLRCSSQSGHNTVSWYQQALGQGPQFIFQYYREEENGRGNFPPRFSGLQFPNYSSELNVNALELDDSALYLCASSLDRGTSTNEKLFFGSGTQLSVL.

This clonotype was observed at least ten times. This chain uses TRBV29-1 with TRBJ2-7; D possibly corresponds to TRBD1 (7 bases). The germline V gene encodes CDR1 SQVTM and CDR2 ANQGSEA. The CDR3 has 14 residues. Trimming stripped 4 bases from V and 2 bases from J, with 15 bases between. As DNA, the CDR3 is TGCAGCGTTGGGGTCCAGGGGGGCGCCTACGAGCAGTACTTC. This encodes CSVGVQGGAYEQYF.

The V call is TRBV20-1, the J call TRBJ2-5; 9 bases match TRBD2. The CDR3 is made up of 13 amino acids. Germline CDR1 reads DFQATT; CDR2 reads SNEGSKA (reference sequence). J was trimmed by 5 bases and V by 2 bases; bases with no gene match: 3. The CDR3, as DNA: TGCAGTGCTAGACTAGCGGGGCTGGAGACCCAGTACTTC. Translated: CSARLAGLETQYF.

Relative to its sample, this clonotype is medium-sized. The chain uses TRBV11-2 and TRBJ2-3; tentative D call: TRBD2 (6 bases). Germline V gene lookup returns CDR1 SGHAT and CDR2 FQNNGV. Trimming stripped 7 bases from V and 7 bases from J, with 12 bases between. There are 12 residues in the CDR3. The CDR3 spells CASTETRNTQYF. The CDR3 DNA follows: TGTGCCAGCACCGAGACTAGAAATACGCAGTATTTT.

This clonotype was observed at least ten times. The CDR3 nucleotides are TGTGCCAGCAGCTTAGTTCTAGGGAGGACCTATAATTCACCCCTCCACTTT. Its protein is CASSLVLGRTYNSPLHF. The rearrangement joins TRBV7-2 to TRBJ1-6; no reliable D call. This CDR3 region has 17 residues. V lost 1 base and J lost 2, with 12 bases in between. Germline V CDR1 and CDR2: SGHTA, FQGNSA.

At least ten counts were recorded for this clonotype. The genes are TRBV5-4 and TRBJ2-2, with TRBD2 matching over 7 bases. The CDR3 has 15 residues. With V trimmed by 6 bases and J by 3 bases, 8 bases remained unmatched. In germline, CDR1 is SGHNT, CDR2 YYREEE (reference sequence). CDR3 sequence: CASIAGGSDTGELFF. CDR3 sequence (DNA): TGTGCCAGCATCGCCGGGGGGTCGGACACCGGGGAGCTGTTTTTT.

This clonotype was found many times. The rearrangement joins TRBV5-4 to TRBJ1-6; D is undetermined. This CDR3 comprises 15 residues. Germline V gene lookup returns CDR1 SGHNT and CDR2 YYREEE (reference sequence). V lost 5 bases, J lost 10 bases, and 19 bases lay in between. CDR3 amino acids: CASSSARQTSSPLHF. In DNA form, the CDR3 reads TGTGCCAGCAGTTCGGCCCGCCAGACGTCGTCACCCCTCCACTTT. Full variable domain (outside the CDR3, taken from reference TRBV5-4 and TRBJ1-6): ETGVTQSPTHLIKTRGQQVTLRCSSQSGHNTVSWYQQALGQGPQFIFQYYREEENGRGNFPPRFSGLQFPNYSSELNVNALELDDSALYLCASSSARQTSSPLHFGNGTRLTVT.

This clonotype was recorded many times. The V and J genes are TRBV7-9 and TRBJ2-1, with D possibly being TRBD1 or TRBD2 (5 bases each). The CDR3 contains 11 residues. Trimming stripped 6 bases from V and 6 bases from J, with 6 bases between. Germline CDR1 SEHNR, CDR2 FQNEAQ (reference sequence). CDR3 coding DNA: TGTGCCAGCAGGGGGGTCAATGAGCAGTTCTTC. Encoded protein: CASRGVNEQFF.

This clonotype counts as medium-sized. Written as DNA, the CDR3 is TGCGCCAGCAGCTTCGGGACGACGAATAACTATGAGCAGTTCTTC. Protein: CASSFGTTNNYEQFF. This chain connects TRBV5-1 to TRBJ2-1, with D perhaps being TRBD1 or TRBD2 (5 bases each). The CDR3 covers 15 residues. Germline loops: CDR1 SGHRS, CDR2 YFSETQ. Between the trimmed V and J ends, which lost 2 bases and 8 bases, there was a span of 17 bases.

This rearrangement joins TRBV5-1 to TRBJ1-2, with D unclear. This CDR3 has 12 amino acids. Trimming took off 0 bases at V and 4 bases at J, with 4 bases between the two ends. Germline V CDR1 and CDR2: SGHRS, YFSETQ. The DNA of the CDR3 is TGCGCCAGCAGCTTGGATGCCTATGGCTACACCTTC. Its protein product is CASSLDAYGYTF.

This clonotype was detected a few times. This chain joins TRBV12-3 or TRBV12-4 and TRBJ2-5, with 10 nucleotides matching TRBD1. The CDR3 length is 17 residues. J gave up 4 bases and V 3 bases, and 11 bases lay outside the gene matches. CDR3 in amino acids: CASSLTTGTGDLETQYF. The CDR3, as DNA: TGTGCCAGCAGTTTGACTACCGGGACAGGGGATCTAGAGACCCAGTACTTC.

This clonotype was counted many times. The rearrangement joins TRBV7-2 to TRBJ1-6, with 8 bases aligning to TRBD1. The junction had 16 bases not matched to a gene; V was cut back by 5 bases and J by 10 bases. CDR1 and CDR2 (germline): SGHTA, FQGNSA. The CDR3 is 17 amino acids. The CDR3 bases are TGTGCCAGCAGCATCTCAGGGGGCTTGAGGATTCTATCACCCCTCCACTTT. Protein: CASSISGGLRILSPLHF.

Many counts were recorded for this clonotype. The chain has TRBV19 and TRBJ2-1; D is perhaps TRBD2 (5 bases). CDR1 LNHDA and CDR2 SQIVND come from the germline V gene (reference sequence). V was trimmed by 6 bases and J by 0 bases, leaving 12 bases between them. CDR3 length equals 15 residues. The CDR3 coding sequence is TGTGCCAGTAGGTACGAGCGGAGCTCCTACAATGAGCAGTTCTTC. Protein product: CASRYERSSYNEQFF.

Within the sample, this clonotype is medium-sized. CDR3 in amino acids: CSVVDSRGSNQPQHF. The CDR3 DNA reads as TGCAGCGTTGTCGACTCCAGGGGAAGCAATCAGCCCCAGCATTTT. The chain uses TRBV29-1 and TRBJ1-5, with D perhaps TRBD1 (6 bases). Trimming took 4 bases from V and 1 from J, leaving 14 bases between them. CDR3 length: 15 amino acids. The germline gives CDR1 SQVTM, CDR2 ANQGSEA.

CDR3 in amino acids: CASTSFLEVEAFF. The CDR3 DNA reads TGTGCCAGCACCTCATTCCTGGAGGTTGAAGCTTTCTTT. The V gene is TRBV6-2 or TRBV6-3, the J gene TRBJ1-1; D is unclear. V lost 7 bases and J lost 7, with 16 bases in between. Germline CDR1 reads MNHEY; CDR2 reads SVGEGT. This CDR3 spans 13 amino acids.

This clonotype was picked up many times. This chain links TRBV4-1 with TRBJ1-2; D may be TRBD1 (5 bases). The CDR3 consists of 13 residues. The V gene's germline CDR1 is MGHRA and CDR2 YSYEKL. Trimming left V 2 bases short and J 3 bases short, with 7 bases between. The CDR3 nucleotides are TGCGCCAGCAGCCAACAGGGCGACTATGGCTACACCTTC. Translating gives CASSQQGDYGYTF.

Judged by abundance, this clonotype is medium-sized. V and J are TRBV7-9 and TRBJ2-7; D is undetermined. This CDR3 region has 12 residues. The V gene's germline CDR1 is SEHNR and CDR2 FQNEAQ (reference sequence). Deletions cut 8 bases from V and 1 base from J, with 9 bases between. The CDR3 DNA reads as TGTGCCAGCGAACGAGGATCCTACGAGCAGTACTTC. It is translated as CASERGSYEQYF. The variable domain in full, completed from reference TRBV7-9 and TRBJ2-7, reads DTGVSQNPRHKITKRGQNVTFRCDPISEHNRLYWYRQTLGQGPEFLTYFQNEAQLEKSRLLSDRFSAERPKGSFSTLEIQRTEQGDSAMYLCASERGSYEQYFGPGTRLTVT.

This clonotype appeared a few times. The chain is built from TRBV12-3 or TRBV12-4 and TRBJ1-1; D unclear. The CDR3 runs to 12 residues. V gave up 4 bases and J gave up 4 bases, with 7 bases separating them. The DNA for the CDR3 is TGTGCCAGCAGTTCCTTTGTCACTGAAGCTTTCTTT. Its protein product is CASSSFVTEAFF.

This clonotype has ten or more counts. The rearrangement joins TRBV20-1 to TRBJ2-3; D perhaps matches TRBD1 (6 bases). V was cut by 0 bases and J by 9 bases, with 13 bases left in between. CDR1 and CDR2 (germline): DFQATT, SNEGSKA (reference sequence). CDR3 length: 13 amino acids. The CDR3 loop reads CSARDPTGRTQYF. In nucleotides, the CDR3 is TGCAGTGCTAGAGACCCAACAGGGAGAACGCAGTATTTT.

There are many counts of this clonotype. The chain carries TRBV5-4 and TRBJ2-5, with 8 nucleotides matching TRBD2. Losses at the gene ends were 0 bases for V and 2 bases for J; bases not matched to a gene: 0. The CDR3 sequence is 14 residues long. Germline lookup yields CDR1 SGHNT and CDR2 YYREEE (reference sequence). The CDR3 protein is CASSLGGGQETQYF. The DNA for the CDR3 is TGTGCCAGCAGCTTGGGCGGGGGGCAAGAGACCCAGTACTTC.

This clonotype is a singleton in its sample. Since no conserved phenylalanine or tryptophan closes the CDR3, a read error is the likely cause. V usage is TRBV30 and J usage is TRBJ1-1; 7 positions match TRBD1. The CDR3 is 14 amino acids. J gave up 3 bases and V 3 bases, and 7 bases lay outside the gene matches. The germline gives CDR1 GTSNPN, CDR2 SVGIG (reference sequence). As DNA, the CDR3 is TGTGCCTGGAGAAAGGGAGGGGGCTACACTGAAGCTTTCATT. Protein: CAWRKGGGYTEAFI.

This clonotype has only a few counts. The chain has TRBV19 and TRBJ2-3; tentatively, D is TRBD2 (6 bases). V shed 0 bases and J shed 1 base, with 17 bases lying between them. Germline CDR1 reads LNHDA; CDR2 reads SQIVND (reference sequence). This CDR3 region has 18 residues. This chain's CDR3 is CASSIDQDYALGTDTQYF. As DNA, the CDR3 is TGTGCCAGTAGTATAGATCAGGACTACGCCCTCGGCACAGATACGCAGTATTTT.